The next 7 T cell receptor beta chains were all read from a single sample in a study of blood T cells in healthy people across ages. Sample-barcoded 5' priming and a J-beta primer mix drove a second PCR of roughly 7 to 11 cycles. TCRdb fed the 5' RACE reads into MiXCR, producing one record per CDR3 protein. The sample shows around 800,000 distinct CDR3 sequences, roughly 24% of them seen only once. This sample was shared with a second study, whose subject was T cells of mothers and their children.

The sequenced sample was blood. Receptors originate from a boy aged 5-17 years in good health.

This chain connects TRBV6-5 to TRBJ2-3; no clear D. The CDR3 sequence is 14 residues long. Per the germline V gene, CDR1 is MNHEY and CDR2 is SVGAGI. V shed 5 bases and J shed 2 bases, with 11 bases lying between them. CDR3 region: CASSPLALTDTQYF. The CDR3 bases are TGTGCCAGCAGTCCCCTTGCCCTCACAGATACGCAGTATTTT.

The CDR3 loop reads CASSEGMWETQYF. In DNA form, the CDR3 reads TGTGCCAGCAGCGAGGGGATGTGGGAGACCCAGTACTTC. The chain has TRBV6-2 or TRBV6-3 and TRBJ2-5, with D perhaps being TRBD1 or TRBD2 (5 bases each). Germline V gene sequence: CDR1 MNHEY, CDR2 SVGEGT. V was trimmed by 6 bases and J by 5 bases, leaving 13 bases between them. The CDR3 is 13 amino acids.

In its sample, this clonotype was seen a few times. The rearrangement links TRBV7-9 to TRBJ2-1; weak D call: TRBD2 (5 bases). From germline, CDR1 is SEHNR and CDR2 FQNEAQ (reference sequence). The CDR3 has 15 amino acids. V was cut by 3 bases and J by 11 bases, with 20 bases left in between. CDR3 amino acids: CASSLERTIGNKQFF. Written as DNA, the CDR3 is TGTGCCAGCAGCTTGGAGCGGACCATTGGAAATAAGCAGTTCTTC.

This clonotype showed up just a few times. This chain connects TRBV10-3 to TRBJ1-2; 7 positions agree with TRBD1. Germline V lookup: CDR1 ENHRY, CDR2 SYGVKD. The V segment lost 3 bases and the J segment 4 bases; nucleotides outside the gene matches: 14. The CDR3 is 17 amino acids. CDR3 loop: CAISDPGQVELGYGYTF. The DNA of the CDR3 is TGTGCCATCAGTGACCCCGGACAGGTCGAATTGGGCTATGGCTACACCTTC.

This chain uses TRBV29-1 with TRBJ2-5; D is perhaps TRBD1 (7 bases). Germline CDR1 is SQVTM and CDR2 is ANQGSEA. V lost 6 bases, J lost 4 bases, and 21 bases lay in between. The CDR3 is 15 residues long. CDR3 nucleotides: TGCAGCGTCGAGGTGGGGGGACAGCAGAGAGAGACCCAGTACTTC. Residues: CSVEVGGQQRETQYF.

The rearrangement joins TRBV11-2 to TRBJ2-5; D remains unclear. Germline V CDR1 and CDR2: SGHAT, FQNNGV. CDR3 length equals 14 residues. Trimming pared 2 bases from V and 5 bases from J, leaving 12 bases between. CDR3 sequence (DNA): TGTGCCAGCAGCTTAAACTGGGCCGGGGAGACCCAGTACTTC. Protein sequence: CASSLNWAGETQYF. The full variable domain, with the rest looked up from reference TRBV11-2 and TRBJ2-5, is EAGVAQSPRYKIIEKRQSVAFWCNPISGHATLYWYQQILGQGPKLLIQFQNNGVVDDSQLPKDRFSAERLKGVDSTLKIQPAKLEDSAVYLCASSLNWAGETQYFGPGTRLLVL.

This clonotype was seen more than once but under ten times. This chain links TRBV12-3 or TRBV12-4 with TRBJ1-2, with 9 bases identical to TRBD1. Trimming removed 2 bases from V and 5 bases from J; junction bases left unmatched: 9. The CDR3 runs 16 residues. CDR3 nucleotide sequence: TGTGCCAGCAGTTTATCCAAGGGGACAGGGCTATATGGCTACACCTTC. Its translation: CASSLSKGTGLYGYTF.